This T cell receptor beta chain was recovered during a study of blood T cell repertoires in COVID-19. Measured with immunoSEQ multiplex PCR; TCRdb has only the in-frame clones, and not every one. The sample holds 280,000 or so clones, about 88% seen once. The specimen sequenced was peripheral blood. The sequence derives from a woman aged 60 to 75 with acute or convalescent COVID-19.

For the CDR3, the DNA is TGTGCCAGCAGCCCACCCCGGACTAGCGGGATTATAGCCAAAAACATTCAGTACTTC. It specifies CASSPPRTSGIIAKNIQYF. The chain uses TRBV27 and TRBJ2-4, with TRBD2 matching 12 bases. The germline gives CDR1 MNHEY, CDR2 SMNVEV (reference sequence). CDR3 size: 19 residues. V trimming: 6 bases; J trimming: 0 bases; junction bases outside the gene matches: 12.